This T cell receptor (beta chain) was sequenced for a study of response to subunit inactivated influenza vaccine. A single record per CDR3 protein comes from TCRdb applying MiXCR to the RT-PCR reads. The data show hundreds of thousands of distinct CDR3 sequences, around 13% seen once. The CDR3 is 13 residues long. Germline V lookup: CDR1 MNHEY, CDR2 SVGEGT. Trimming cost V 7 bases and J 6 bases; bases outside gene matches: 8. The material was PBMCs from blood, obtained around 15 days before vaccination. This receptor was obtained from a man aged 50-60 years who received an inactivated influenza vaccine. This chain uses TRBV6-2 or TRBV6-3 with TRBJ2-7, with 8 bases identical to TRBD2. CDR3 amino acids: CASTTRTSSEQYF. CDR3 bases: TGTGCCAGCACAACACGGACTAGCAGCGAGCAGTACTTC.